This T cell receptor beta chain was obtained from a study of T cell responses to AZD1222 COVID-19 vaccine. Whole-study results and caveats: Every sample of the repertoires postdated the peak T cell response. Mostly white British, mostly female donors; authors suggested clonal diversity may be underestimated. Elevations in Spike-specific TCR breadth and depth followed administration of two AZD1222 doses.

Second-dose timings of about 4 or about 12 weeks were pooled. Worth noting for this clone: Its specificity is unknown.

Clones were sequenced by immunoSEQ multiplex PCR, and TCRdb holds only the in-frame ones, with some missing. This sample carries some 150,000 clones, more than 75% of them seen once, and the ten largest clones take 1.9%. Germline CDR1 and CDR2: MNHNY and SVGAGI (reference sequence). The CDR3 has 15 residues. V was pared by 5 bases and J by 0 bases, with 6 bases of the junction left unmatched. The receptor comes from an adult who received the AZD1222 COVID-19 vaccine. The chain carries TRBV6-6 and TRBJ2-7; TRBD1 matches at 8 bases. The material sequenced was peripheral blood, taken 28 days after the second AZD1222 dose. CDR3 bases: TGTGCCAGCAGTAGTCAGGGGGCCTACTCCTACGAGCAGTACTTC. Protein product: CASSSQGAYSYEQYF.